This T cell receptor beta chain was obtained from a study of T cells in Graves' hyperthyroidism and ophthalmopathy. Uncontrolled infection, other autoimmune disease, pregnancy or lactation led to exclusion. Ahead of any ophthalmopathy symptoms, the blood sample was obtained at the first diagnosis of hyperthyroidism. Ten or more counts support this clonotype. RNA transcripts were the template for amplifying TCR beta CDR3 regions. TCR CDR3 regions were first amplified by RT-PCR with HTBI primers. TCRdb re-called the multiplex PCR reads with MiXCR, one entry per CDR3 protein. The table shows 250,000 to 300,000 distinct CDR3 sequences, with roughly 15% occurring only once. The CDR3 is 12 amino acids. Germline CDR1 MNHNS, CDR2 SASEGT. V was trimmed by 3 bases and J by 4 bases, leaving 6 bases between them.

The clonotype originates from a woman in her thirties or forties with Graves' hyperthyroidism that later progressed to Graves' ophthalmopathy. The sample was blood. This chain uses TRBV6-1 with TRBJ1-1; D ambiguous. The CDR3 DNA is TGTGCCAGCAGTGATATGTCCACTGAAGCTTTCTTT. Translating it yields CASSDMSTEAFF.